These 14 T cell receptor beta chains share one sample of origin, sequenced in a study of T-cell memory formation after mild COVID-19. MiXCR, run by TCRdb on the 5' RACE reads, gives a single entry per CDR3 protein. The sample contains 85,000 to 120,000 distinct CDR3 sequences, 9.5% to 15% of which appear only once. Source material: PBMCs or a T cell subset sorted from them (not recorded which). The receptors come from an adult woman who had mild COVID-19 (a few samples of this study predate the infection). Cell type and time point are not known.

This clonotype has just a few counts. This chain joins TRBV7-8 and TRBJ1-5, with D possibly being TRBD1 (6 bases). Deletions cut 3 bases from V and 4 bases from J, with 13 bases between. Germline V gene lookup returns CDR1 SGHVS and CDR2 FQNEAQ. The CDR3 is 15 amino acids. CDR3 protein: CASSLAQGLNQPQHF. CDR3 nucleotide sequence: TGTGCCAGCAGCTTGGCGCAGGGGTTGAATCAGCCCCAGCATTTT.

The table lists this clonotype with a few counts. The chain recombines TRBV3-1 with TRBJ1-1, with D possibly TRBD1 on 5 matching bases. Trimming took 6 bases from V and 0 from J, leaving 11 bases between them. Germline V gene sequence: CDR1 LGHDT, CDR2 YNNKEL (reference sequence). The CDR3 is 14 residues long. Here the CDR3 reads CASRPTEMNTEAFF. The CDR3 bases are TGTGCCAGCAGACCGACAGAAATGAACACTGAAGCTTTCTTT.

The chain joins TRBV27 to TRBJ2-7; D possibly corresponds to TRBD1 (5 bases). The V end was cut by 2 bases, the J end by 4 bases, with 9 bases between. CDR3 length equals 13 residues. The germline gives CDR1 MNHEY, CDR2 SMNVEV (reference sequence). CDR3 nucleotide sequence: TGTGCCAGCAGTTTAAGCCGGACATACGAGCAGTACTTC. Translating it yields CASSLSRTYEQYF.

The V call is TRBV4-1, the J call TRBJ2-7, with TRBD2 matching over 9 bases. CDR1 MGHRA and CDR2 YSYEKL come from the germline V gene. The CDR3 consists of 16 residues. The V gene end was trimmed by 4 bases and the J gene end by 0 bases; junction bases not matched to a gene: 7. Written as DNA, the CDR3 is TGCGCCAGCAGCCCGGGACTAGCCGTCCTCTCCTACGAGCAGTACTTC. This translates into CASSPGLAVLSYEQYF.

The chain combines TRBV6-6 with TRBJ1-6; D might be TRBD1 (6 bases). Germline V lookup: CDR1 MNHNY, CDR2 SVGAGI (reference sequence). Trimming stripped 3 bases from V and 5 bases from J, with 26 bases between. The length of the CDR3 is 20 residues. The CDR3 sequence: CASSYLGGKRIQRHNSPLHF. CDR3 DNA: TGTGCCAGCAGTTATCTAGGGGGGAAAAGGATACAGAGGCATAATTCACCCCTCCACTTT.

The genes are TRBV20-1 and TRBJ1-2; 7 bases map to TRBD1. The trim removed 6 bases at V and 3 bases at J, leaving 7 bases unmatched. CDR1 is DFQATT and CDR2 is SNEGSKA in the germline V gene (reference sequence). This CDR3 has 13 residues. CDR3 nucleotides: TGCAGTGCCCCACAGGGGCATTACTATGGCTACACCTTC. Translated, it gives CSAPQGHYYGYTF.

The chain combines TRBV25-1 with TRBJ2-5; TRBD1 is a possible D gene (6 bases). Trimming pared 3 bases from V and 5 bases from J, leaving 10 bases between. Per the germline V gene, CDR1 is MGHDK and CDR2 is SYGVNS. This CDR3 is built from 13 residues. The CDR3 DNA is TGTGCCAGCAGTGAGGACAGTTGGGAGACCCAGTACTTC. It codes for CASSEDSWETQYF.

The CDR3 bases are TGCGCCAGCAGCTTGGGTCCGACAGGGTACTACGAGCAGTACTTC. Its translation is CASSLGPTGYYEQYF. This rearrangement joins TRBV5-1 to TRBJ2-7; 7 nucleotides line up with TRBD1. V dropped 0 bases and J dropped 3; count of bases not matched to a gene: 6. The CDR3 runs 15 residues. Germline V gene lookup returns CDR1 SGHRS and CDR2 YFSETQ.

The chain links TRBV29-1 to TRBJ1-2; the D gene is possibly TRBD1 (6 bases). Per the germline V gene, CDR1 is SQVTM and CDR2 is ANQGSEA. This CDR3 has 20 residues. The ends were cut back, 3 bases at V and 2 bases at J, with 31 bases in the middle. This chain's CDR3 is CSVEEGLTGERYFTNYGYTF. The CDR3, as DNA: TGCAGCGTTGAGGAGGGGCTGACAGGAGAGAGATATTTTACGAACTATGGCTACACCTTC.

This clonotype occurred a few times. This CDR3 is CASSLGESTPKFF. CDR3 bases: TGTGCCAGCAGCTTAGGAGAGTCTACACCTAAGTTCTTC. The chain is built from TRBV7-6 and TRBJ2-1; no definite D call. Germline CDR1 SGHVS, CDR2 FNYEAQ. This CDR3 is built from 13 residues. V was clipped by 1 base and J by 14 bases, with 15 bases between them.

The chain carries TRBV30 and TRBJ2-1, with D possibly matching TRBD1 (5 bases). Germline V gene lookup returns CDR1 GTSNPN and CDR2 SVGIG (reference sequence). The CDR3 spans 14 residues. Trimming left V 4 bases short and J 0 bases short, with 10 bases between. DNA for the CDR3: TGTGCCTGGAACGAAGGGGACTCCTACAATGAGCAGTTCTTC. It translates to CAWNEGDSYNEQFF.

The chain employs TRBV28 and TRBJ1-5; a possible D gene is TRBD1 (6 bases). V gave up 2 bases and J gave up 6 bases, with 11 bases separating them. The CDR3 extends over 14 amino acids. Per the germline V gene, CDR1 is MDHEN and CDR2 is SYDVKM. DNA for the CDR3: TGTGCCAGCAGTTTAGGGGGCGAGAGTCAGCCCCAGCATTTT. Its translation is CASSLGGESQPQHF.

This clonotype came up many times. The gene calls are TRBV7-2 and TRBJ2-1; the match to TRBD2 covers 12 bases. CDR1 and CDR2 from the germline V gene are SGHTA and FQGNSA. This CDR3 is 14 amino acids long. Trimming cost V 1 base and J 10 bases; bases outside gene matches: 2. CDR3 nucleotides: TGTGCCAGCAGCTTAGGACTAGCGGGAGAGGAGCAGTTCTTC. Its protein product is CASSLGLAGEEQFF.

On this clonotype: At one of its ends the junction is not consistent with the germline gene, which may arise from a read error. J is TRBJ1-1 and V is TRBV19; tentatively, D is TRBD1 (5 bases). The CDR3 loop spans 14 amino acids. CDR1 LNHDA and CDR2 SQIVND come from the germline V gene (reference sequence). In DNA, the CDR3 is TGTGCCAGTAGTCCATGGCTGGGGGGGACTGAAGATTTCTTT. Translated, it gives CASSPWLGGTEDFF.